This T cell receptor (beta chain) was observed in a study of blood T cell repertoires in COVID-19 (dated by TCRdb to 2020 to 2021). Turning to the overall study: The collaborator samples originated in the United States, Italy and Spain and spanned the acute and convalescent phases of COVID-19. HLA class I and class II types, where available, came from metadata supplied by the sample provider rather than from assay-based typing. The material from the prospective study consisted of cDNA or gDNA derived from T cells, B-cell-depleted T cells, or PBMCs. A freely available public database, intended as a resource for researchers studying the immune response to SARS-CoV-2, is where the repertoires were released. The samples were drawn from the first 160 participants of the ongoing ImmuneRACE study and from roughly 1,300 subjects provided by 6 global collaborators. A de-identified subject ID, COVID-19 status, age in years and sex were almost always included in the sample metadata. Subjects who had been exposed to COVID-19, were actively infected with it, or had recovered from it provided the deeply sampled blood TCRbeta repertoires that made up the dataset. General conclusions and limits of the study: The quantity of clinical and demographic metadata differed by source and by participant and was supplied without curation.

TCRbeta CDR3 regions were amplified from genomic DNA by means of the immunoSEQ Assay, a bias-controlled multiplex PCR. As for how the authors treated the data: Within the assay, amplification of reference gene primers was used to estimate how many nucleated cells each sample contained. Sequence reads were collapsed and filtered to measure the absolute abundance of every unique TCRbeta CDR3 rearrangement. For each sample, productive Simpson clonality was calculated as the square root of Simpson's diversity index across productive rearrangements. The source is immuneACCESS, and TCRdb retained only in-frame sequences with V and J called. Part of the clones is not carried over; for the studies checked, unresolved V genes explain less than half of this, and the remainder is unexplained. Clone size and V and J calls were adopted from that table, with D and trimming inferred from the DNA. For this sample the table gives about 170,000 clones, of which about 86% were detected only once. Together, the top ten hold about 2.7% of the sample.

Collaborating institutions collected whole blood in K2EDTA tubes following their own protocols. For TCRbeta analysis, collaborator samples were shipped as frozen whole blood, as isolated PBMCs, or as DNA extracted from either sample type. Turning to this clone: The antigen it binds to is not known. No much larger clone exists at a distance of one base, and base qualities are not known.

From the cysteine through the phenylalanine, the CDR3 covers 14 amino acids. Only the CDR3 DNA stays, 42 bases, in frame from base 1. Looking up the germline V gene (reference sequence) yields CDR1 SEHNR and CDR2 FQNEAQ. Relative to germline, V is 6 bases shorter and J is 1 base shorter, with 12 bases between their ends. The sequence derives from a human donor with acute or convalescent COVID-19. The donor label of this sample is uncertain. Material for sequencing was peripheral blood. The chain employs TRBV7-9 and TRBJ1-1; TRBD1 is a possible D gene, resting on 6 matching bases. For the CDR3, the sequence is CASRLTGTNTEAFF. In nucleotide form, the sequence is TGTGCCAGCAGACTCACAGGGACGAACACTGAAGCTTTCTTT.